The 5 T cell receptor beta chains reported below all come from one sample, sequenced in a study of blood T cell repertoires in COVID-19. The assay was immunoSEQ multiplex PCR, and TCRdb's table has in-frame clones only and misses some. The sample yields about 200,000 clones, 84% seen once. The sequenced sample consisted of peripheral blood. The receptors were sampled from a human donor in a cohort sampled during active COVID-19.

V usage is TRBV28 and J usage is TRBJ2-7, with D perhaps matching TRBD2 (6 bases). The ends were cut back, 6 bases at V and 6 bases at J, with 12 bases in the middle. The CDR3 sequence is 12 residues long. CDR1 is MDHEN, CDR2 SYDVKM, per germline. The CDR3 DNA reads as TGTGCCAGCAGCCTCCAGGGAGGCGAGCAGTACTTC. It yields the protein CASSLQGGEQYF.

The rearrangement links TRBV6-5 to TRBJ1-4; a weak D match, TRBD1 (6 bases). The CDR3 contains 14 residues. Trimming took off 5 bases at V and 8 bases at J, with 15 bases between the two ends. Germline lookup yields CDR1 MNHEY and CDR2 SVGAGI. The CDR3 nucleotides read TGTGCCAGCAGTCCTCAGGGGCGGGTGGAAAAACTGTTTTTT. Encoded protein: CASSPQGRVEKLFF.

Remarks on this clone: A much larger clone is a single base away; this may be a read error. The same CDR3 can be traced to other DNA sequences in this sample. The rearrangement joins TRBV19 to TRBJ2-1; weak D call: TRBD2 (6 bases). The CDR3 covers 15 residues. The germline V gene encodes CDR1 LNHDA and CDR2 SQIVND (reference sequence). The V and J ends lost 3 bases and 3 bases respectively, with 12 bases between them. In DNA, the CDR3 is TGTGCCAGTAGTATTCCTAGCGCCCACTACAATGAGCAGTTCTTC. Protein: CASSIPSAHYNEQFF.

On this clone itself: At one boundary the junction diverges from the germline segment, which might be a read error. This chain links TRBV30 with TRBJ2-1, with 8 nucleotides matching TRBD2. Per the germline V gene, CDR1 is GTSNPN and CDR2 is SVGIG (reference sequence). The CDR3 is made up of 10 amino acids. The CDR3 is CALLLAEPFF. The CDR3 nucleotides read TGTGCCTTGCTACTAGCGGAGCCGTTCTTC.

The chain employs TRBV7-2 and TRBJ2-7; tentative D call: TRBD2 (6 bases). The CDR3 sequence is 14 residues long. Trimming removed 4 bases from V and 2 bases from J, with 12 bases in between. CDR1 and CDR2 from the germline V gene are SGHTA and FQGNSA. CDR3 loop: CASSSGTAAYEQYF. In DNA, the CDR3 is TGTGCCAGCAGCTCCGGGACTGCCGCCTACGAGCAGTACTTC.